A single sample gave rise to the 6 T cell receptor beta chains below, sequenced in a study of T-cell reconstitution after alpha-beta-depleted transplantation in children. Unique molecular identifiers were used in preparing the TCRbeta library. TCRdb itself ran the PCR reads through MiXCR, one entry per CDR3 protein. The sample holds hundreds of thousands of distinct CDR3 sequences, roughly 16% seen once. The sample here was PBMCs, mostly from graft donor cells, taken 360 days after TCRalphabeta/CD19-depleted stem cell transplant. These receptors came from a male patient aged 10 to 17 who had a stem cell transplant for acute lymphoblastic leukemia, so the T cells may come from the graft donor.

As concerns this clonotype: A much bigger clone sits one base away, suggesting this may be a read error. The CDR3 does not end in the conserved phenylalanine or tryptophan, so this is likely a read error. The rearrangement uses TRBV9 and TRBJ2-2; D gene uncertain. The CDR3 consists of 16 residues. Trimming shortened V by 3 bases and J by 0 bases, and 12 bases separated the two germline ends. Germline V gene sequence: CDR1 SGDLS, CDR2 YYNGEE. This CDR3 reads CASSAPAPANTGELFC. CDR3 nucleotide sequence: TGTGCCAGCAGCGCACCTGCCCCTGCGAACACCGGGGAGCTGTTTTGT.

This clonotype was picked up many times. The chain uses TRBV6-5 and TRBJ2-7, with D maybe TRBD1 (6 bases). Trimming left V 5 bases short and J 4 bases short, with 12 bases between. The germline V gene has CDR1 MNHEY and CDR2 SVGAGI. The length of the CDR3 is 13 residues. The CDR3 DNA reads as TGTGCCAGCAGTCCCACACAGGGATACGAGCAGTACTTC. Protein product: CASSPTQGYEQYF.

The chain carries TRBV11-2 and TRBJ2-5; D is possibly TRBD1 (6 bases). This CDR3 spans 17 amino acids. Looked up from germline, CDR1 is SGHAT and CDR2 is FQNNGV. V was trimmed by 0 bases and J by 1 base, leaving 15 bases between them. The CDR3 spells CASSLDILRGTQETQYF. CDR3 nucleotides: TGTGCCAGCAGCTTAGATATACTCAGGGGTACCCAAGAGACCCAGTACTTC.

This clonotype was picked up many times. This sequence joins TRBV5-1 and TRBJ2-1; the D is unclear. Trimming cost V 2 bases and J 0 bases, with 12 bases left between them. Germline loops: CDR1 SGHRS, CDR2 YFSETQ. This CDR3 spans 16 amino acids. The CDR3 here is CASSFAPSSSYNEQFF. The CDR3 region has the DNA TGCGCCAGCAGCTTTGCCCCTTCGAGCTCCTACAATGAGCAGTTCTTC. The whole variable domain, remainder taken from reference TRBV5-1 and TRBJ2-1, is KAGVTQTPRYLIKTRGQQVTLSCSPISGHRSVSWYQQTPGQGLQFLFEYFSETQRNKGNFPGRFSGRQFSNSRSEMNVSTLELGDSALYLCASSFAPSSSYNEQFFGPGTRLTVL.

This sequence joins TRBV18 and TRBJ1-4; TRBD1 matches 7 bases. Per the germline V gene, CDR1 is KGHSH and CDR2 is LQKENI. The J segment lost 3 bases and the V segment lost 3 bases, leaving 4 bases of the junction unmatched. The CDR3 sequence is 15 residues long. As DNA, the CDR3 is TGTGCCAGCTCACCCCGGGACAGTCCTAATGAAAAACTGTTTTTT. Translated: CASSPRDSPNEKLFF.

The rearrangement links TRBV11-2 to TRBJ1-2; no clear D. This CDR3 is built from 16 residues. V was pared by 0 bases and J by 1 base, with 12 bases between. Germline V CDR1 and CDR2: SGHAT, FQNNGV. CDR3 loop: CASSLDPDPLNYGYTF. CDR3 in DNA: TGTGCCAGCAGCTTAGATCCCGACCCCCTTAACTATGGCTACACCTTC.